This T cell receptor (beta chain) was profiled in a study of blood T cell repertoires in COVID-19. Per germline, CDR1 SGHNT and CDR2 YYREEE (reference sequence). The CDR3 extends over 15 amino acids. J gave up 4 bases and V 0 bases, and 5 bases lay outside the gene matches. The data were produced by immunoSEQ multiplex PCR, yet TCRdb's version contains in-frame clones alone and is incomplete. The repertoire includes tens of thousands of clones, 75% to 90% of them detected once, and over 15% sits in the top ten. The chain recombines TRBV5-4 with TRBJ2-3; 7 bases agree with TRBD1. Sequencing was done on a sample of peripheral blood. This sequence originates from a woman of 80 years or more with acute or convalescent COVID-19. For the CDR3, the DNA is TGTGCCAGCAGCTTGGAAGGCAGGGGGTCAGATACGCAGTATTTT. This codes for CASSLEGRGSDTQYF.